Shown below are 8 T cell receptor beta chains from a single sample sequenced in a study of human T cells and chemical hapten exposure. TCRdb analysed the RACE reads with MiXCR anew, one entry per CDR3 protein. This sample carries 60,000 to 80,000 distinct CDR3 sequences, approximately 6.1% of them seen once, and the ten largest clones take around 3.4%. The sample's time point: healthy volunteer bleed at 6 weeks. The total RNA was obtained from whole blood that was not fractionated. What was sequenced was whole blood. Receptors were obtained from a female donor in good health. Some clones in this sample may be carry-over from other donors' samples.

The chain recombines TRBV7-9 with TRBJ2-1; the match to TRBD2 covers 14 bases. This CDR3 comprises 16 residues. After removal of 5 bases from V and 8 bases from J, the junction contained 8 bases not matched to a gene. Germline V gene lookup returns CDR1 SEHNR and CDR2 FQNEAQ (reference sequence). The CDR3 protein is CASSPWTSGRSDEQFF. In DNA form, the CDR3 reads TGTGCCAGCAGCCCGTGGACTAGCGGGAGGAGCGATGAGCAGTTCTTC.

The table lists this clonotype with a few counts. The V and J genes are TRBV6-6 and TRBJ2-7; TRBD1 might be the D (6 bases). V was trimmed by 2 bases and J by 3 bases, leaving 14 bases between them. The CDR3 is 15 residues long. Germline CDR1 and CDR2: MNHNY and SVGAGI (reference sequence). CDR3 DNA sequence: TGTGCCAGCAGTTACGGGTGGATACAGGGCTACGAGCAGTACTTC. This codes for CASSYGWIQGYEQYF.

The sample holds many counts of this clonotype. The gene calls are TRBV20-1 and TRBJ2-5; perhaps TRBD1 as D (5 bases). Germline V gene lookup returns CDR1 DFQATT and CDR2 SNEGSKA (reference sequence). Trimming removed 6 bases from V and 4 bases from J, with 21 bases in between. CDR3 length: 15 amino acids. The CDR3 loop reads CSAQGYRLGIETQYF. The CDR3 coding sequence is TGCAGTGCCCAGGGTTATCGGCTGGGGATAGAGACCCAGTACTTC.

A few counts support this clonotype. The CDR3 protein is CASAQSVNTEAFF. The CDR3 region has the DNA TGTGCCAGCGCCCAATCGGTGAACACTGAAGCTTTCTTT. The chain has TRBV9 and TRBJ1-1; D remains unclear. Trimming pared 7 bases from V and 0 bases from J, leaving 10 bases between. CDR1 and CDR2 from the germline V gene are SGDLS and YYNGEE. The CDR3 totals 13 residues.

This clonotype was detected many times. The V gene is TRBV7-2, the J gene TRBJ2-6, with 8 bases that match TRBD2. Germline CDR1 is SGHTA and CDR2 is FQGNSA. The CDR3 has 19 residues. V gave up 1 base and J gave up 0 bases; unmatched junction bases: 8. CDR3 sequence: CASSLVLAGRLSGANVLTF. CDR3 sequence (DNA): TGTGCCAGCAGCTTAGTTCTAGCGGGTAGACTCTCTGGGGCCAACGTCCTGACTTTC.

This clonotype was counted only a few times. V usage is TRBV27 and J usage is TRBJ2-3, with 9 bases matching TRBD2. This CDR3 region has 15 residues. CDR1 is MNHEY, CDR2 SMNVEV, per germline (reference sequence). The ends lost 3 bases at V and 6 bases at J; junction bases unmatched: 7. Written as DNA, the CDR3 is TGTGCCAGCAGTTTTAGCGGGAGTGTGTTCGATACGCAGTATTTT. It specifies CASSFSGSVFDTQYF.

This clonotype was recorded at least ten times. The V call is TRBV20-1, the J call TRBJ2-7; D is perhaps TRBD1 (6 bases). Germline CDR1 and CDR2: DFQATT and SNEGSKA (reference sequence). This CDR3 has 13 amino acids. Trimming removed 2 bases from V and 2 bases from J, with 10 bases in between. The CDR3 sequence is CSARWQGTYEQYF. CDR3 bases: TGCAGTGCTAGATGGCAGGGGACCTACGAGCAGTACTTC.

V gene TRBV12-3 or TRBV12-4 combines with J gene TRBJ2-1; 9 nucleotides match TRBD2. J gave up 0 bases and V 7 bases, and 10 bases lay outside the gene matches. This CDR3 has 17 residues. The CDR3 DNA reads TGTGCCAGCAACGGGGTTAGCGGGAGAAGCTCCTACAATGAGCAGTTCTTC. Translating gives CASNGVSGRSSYNEQFF.